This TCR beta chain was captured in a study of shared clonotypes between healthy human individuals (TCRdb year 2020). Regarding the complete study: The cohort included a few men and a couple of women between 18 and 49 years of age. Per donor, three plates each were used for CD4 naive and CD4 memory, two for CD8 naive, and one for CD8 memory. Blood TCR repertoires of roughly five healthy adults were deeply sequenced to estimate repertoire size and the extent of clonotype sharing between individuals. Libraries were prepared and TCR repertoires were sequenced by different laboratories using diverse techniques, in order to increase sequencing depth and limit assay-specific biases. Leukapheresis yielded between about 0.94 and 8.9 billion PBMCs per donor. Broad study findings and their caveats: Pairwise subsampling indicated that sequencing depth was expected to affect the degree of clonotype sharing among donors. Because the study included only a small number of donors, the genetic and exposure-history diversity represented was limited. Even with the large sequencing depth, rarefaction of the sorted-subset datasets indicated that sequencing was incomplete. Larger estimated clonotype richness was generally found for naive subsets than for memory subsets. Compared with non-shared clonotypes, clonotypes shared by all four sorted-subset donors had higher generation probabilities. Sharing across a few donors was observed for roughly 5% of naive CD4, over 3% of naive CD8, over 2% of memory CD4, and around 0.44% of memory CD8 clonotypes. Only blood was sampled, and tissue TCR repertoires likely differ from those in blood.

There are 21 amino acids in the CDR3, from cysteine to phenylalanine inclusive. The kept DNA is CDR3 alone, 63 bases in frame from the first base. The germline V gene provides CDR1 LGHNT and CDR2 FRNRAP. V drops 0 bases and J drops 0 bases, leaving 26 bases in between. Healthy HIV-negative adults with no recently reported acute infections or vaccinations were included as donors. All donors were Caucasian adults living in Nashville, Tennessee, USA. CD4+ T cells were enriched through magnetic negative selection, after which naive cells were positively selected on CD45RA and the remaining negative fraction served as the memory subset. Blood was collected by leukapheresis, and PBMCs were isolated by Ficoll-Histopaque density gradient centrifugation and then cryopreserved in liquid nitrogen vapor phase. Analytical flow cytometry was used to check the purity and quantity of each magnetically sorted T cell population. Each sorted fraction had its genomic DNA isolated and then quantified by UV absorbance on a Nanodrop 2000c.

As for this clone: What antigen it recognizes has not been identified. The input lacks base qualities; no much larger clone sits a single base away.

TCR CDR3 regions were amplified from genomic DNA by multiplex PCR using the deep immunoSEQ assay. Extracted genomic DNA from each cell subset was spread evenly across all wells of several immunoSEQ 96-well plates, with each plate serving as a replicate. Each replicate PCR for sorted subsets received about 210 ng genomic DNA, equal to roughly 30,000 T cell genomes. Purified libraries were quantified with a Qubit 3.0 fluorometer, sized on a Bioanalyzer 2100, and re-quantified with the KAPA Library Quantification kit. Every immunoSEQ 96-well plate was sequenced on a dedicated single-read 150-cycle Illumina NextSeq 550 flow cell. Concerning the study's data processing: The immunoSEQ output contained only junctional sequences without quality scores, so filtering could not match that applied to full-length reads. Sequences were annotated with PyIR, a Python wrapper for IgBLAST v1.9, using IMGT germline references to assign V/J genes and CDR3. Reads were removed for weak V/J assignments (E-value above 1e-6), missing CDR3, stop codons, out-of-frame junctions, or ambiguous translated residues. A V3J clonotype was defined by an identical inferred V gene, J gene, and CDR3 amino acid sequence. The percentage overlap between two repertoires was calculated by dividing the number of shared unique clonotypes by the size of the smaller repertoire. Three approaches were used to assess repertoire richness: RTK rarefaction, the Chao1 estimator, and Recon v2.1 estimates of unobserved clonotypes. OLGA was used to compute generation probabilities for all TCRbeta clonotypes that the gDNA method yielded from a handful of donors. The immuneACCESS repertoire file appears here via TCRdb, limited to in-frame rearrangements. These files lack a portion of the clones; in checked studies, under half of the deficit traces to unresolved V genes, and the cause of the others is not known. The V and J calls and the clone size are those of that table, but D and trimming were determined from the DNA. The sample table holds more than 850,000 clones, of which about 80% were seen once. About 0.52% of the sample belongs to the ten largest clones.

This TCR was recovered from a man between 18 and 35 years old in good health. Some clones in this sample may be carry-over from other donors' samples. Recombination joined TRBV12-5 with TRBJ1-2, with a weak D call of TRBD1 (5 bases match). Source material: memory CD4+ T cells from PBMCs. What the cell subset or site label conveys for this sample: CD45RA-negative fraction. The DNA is TGTGCTAGTGGTTTGGTAGAGCTTCGGGGACCGCGGGACGCCGCTAACTATGGCTACACCTTC. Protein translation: CASGLVELRGPRDAANYGYTF.